This TCR beta chain originates from a study of shared clonotypes between healthy human individuals. Study observations and caveats: Clonotype sharing among the donors was expected to vary with sequencing depth. The four-donor shared clonotypes exceeded non-shared clonotypes in generation probability, with non-shared ones scoring lower.

This CDR3 comprises 13 residues. V was pared by 0 bases and J by 3 bases, with 5 bases between. Per germline, CDR1 SGHTA and CDR2 FQGNSA. As processed by the authors: Junction-only sequences without quality scores were provided by ImmunoSEQ, so filtering was different. Clones were read by immunoSEQ multiplex PCR, and TCRdb kept only the in-frame ones, dropping some. That table gives V, J and clone size, and the DNA gave D and trimming. This sample carries more than 2,000,000 clones, approximately 93% of them seen once, and the ten largest clones take about 0.39%. Points on this clone: Antigen unknown. The sample carries other DNA sequences with the same CDR3.

The study separated CD4+ cells into CD45RA+ naive and CD45RA-negative memory subsets. The V gene is TRBV7-2, the J gene TRBJ2-5; D remains unclear. Sequenced input: naive CD4+ T cells from PBMCs. Subset: CD45RA+ positively selected. The receptor was isolated from a man between 18 and 35 years old in good health. Some clones in this sample may be carry-over from other donors' samples. CDR3 nucleotide sequence: TGTGCCAGCAGCTTAGCTAGGGAAGAGACCCAGTACTTC. Its translation is CASSLAREETQYF.